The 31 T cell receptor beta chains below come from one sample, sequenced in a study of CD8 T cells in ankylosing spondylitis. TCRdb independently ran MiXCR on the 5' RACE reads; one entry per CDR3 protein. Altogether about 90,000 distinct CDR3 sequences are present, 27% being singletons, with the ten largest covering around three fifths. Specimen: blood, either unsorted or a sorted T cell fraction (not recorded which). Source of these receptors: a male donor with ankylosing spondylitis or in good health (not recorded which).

This CDR3 reads CSARGGTPAWDEQFF. The CDR3 DNA reads as TGCAGTGCTAGGGGCGGGACCCCGGCCTGGGATGAGCAGTTCTTC. This chain links TRBV20-1 with TRBJ2-1, with D tentatively TRBD2 (6 bases). The CDR3 length is 15 residues. Germline lookup yields CDR1 DFQATT and CDR2 SNEGSKA (reference sequence). The germline V and J ends were trimmed by 3 bases and 8 bases, with 20 bases remaining between them.

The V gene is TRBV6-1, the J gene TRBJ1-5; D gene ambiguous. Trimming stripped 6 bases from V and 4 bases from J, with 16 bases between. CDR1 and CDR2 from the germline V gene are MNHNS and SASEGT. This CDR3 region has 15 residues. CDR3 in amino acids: CASSKTYRGNQPQHF. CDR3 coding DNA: TGTGCCAGCAGCAAGACCTACAGAGGGAATCAGCCCCAGCATTTT.

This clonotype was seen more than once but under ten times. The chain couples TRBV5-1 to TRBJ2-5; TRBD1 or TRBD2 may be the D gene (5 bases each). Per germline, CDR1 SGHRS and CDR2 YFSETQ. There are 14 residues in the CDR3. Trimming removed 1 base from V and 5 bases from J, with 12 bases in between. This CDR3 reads CASSLTRERETQYF. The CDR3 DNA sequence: TGCGCCAGCAGCTTGACCAGGGAGCGGGAGACCCAGTACTTC.

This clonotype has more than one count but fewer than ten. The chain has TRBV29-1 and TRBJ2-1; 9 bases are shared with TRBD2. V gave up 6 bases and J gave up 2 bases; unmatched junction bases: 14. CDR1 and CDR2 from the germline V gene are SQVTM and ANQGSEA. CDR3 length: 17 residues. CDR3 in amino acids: CSVPGTSLHNTYNEQFF. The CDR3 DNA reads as TGCAGCGTCCCCGGGACTAGCCTACACAACACCTACAATGAGCAGTTCTTC.

The CDR3 is CSAGDRRRVMNTEAFF. The CDR3 DNA reads as TGCAGTGCTGGGGACAGGAGGAGGGTGATGAACACTGAAGCTTTCTTT. This chain uses TRBV20-1 with TRBJ1-1; 8 bases fit TRBD1. This CDR3 contains 16 residues. J gave up 0 bases and V 5 bases, and 11 bases lay outside the gene matches. Germline values: CDR1 DFQATT, CDR2 SNEGSKA (reference sequence).

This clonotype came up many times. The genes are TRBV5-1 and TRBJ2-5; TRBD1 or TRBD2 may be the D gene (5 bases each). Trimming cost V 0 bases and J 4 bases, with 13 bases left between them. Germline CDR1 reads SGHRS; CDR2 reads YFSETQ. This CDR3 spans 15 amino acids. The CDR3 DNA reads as TGCGCCAGCAGCTTGGACGGGACGGGGAGAGAGACCCAGTACTTC. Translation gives CASSLDGTGRETQYF.

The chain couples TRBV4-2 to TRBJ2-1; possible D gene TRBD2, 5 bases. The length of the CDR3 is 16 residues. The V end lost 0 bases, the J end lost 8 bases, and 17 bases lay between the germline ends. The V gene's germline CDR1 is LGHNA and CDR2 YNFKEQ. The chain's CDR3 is CASSQEVGLAEDEQFF. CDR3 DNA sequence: TGTGCCAGCAGCCAAGAAGTGGGCCTTGCGGAGGATGAGCAGTTCTTC.

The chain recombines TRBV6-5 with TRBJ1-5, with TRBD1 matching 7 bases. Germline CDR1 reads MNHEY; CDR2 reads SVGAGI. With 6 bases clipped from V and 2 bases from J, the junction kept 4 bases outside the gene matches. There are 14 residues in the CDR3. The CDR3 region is CASRNGQGNQPQHF. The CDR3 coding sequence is TGTGCCAGCAGAAACGGACAGGGCAATCAGCCCCAGCATTTT.

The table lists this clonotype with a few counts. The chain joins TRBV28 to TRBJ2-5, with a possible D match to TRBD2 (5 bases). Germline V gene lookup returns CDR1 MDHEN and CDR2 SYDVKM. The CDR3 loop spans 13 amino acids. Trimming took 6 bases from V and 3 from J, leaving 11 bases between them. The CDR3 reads CASRFLEEETQYF. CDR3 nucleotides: TGTGCCAGCAGGTTTCTGGAGGAAGAGACCCAGTACTTC.

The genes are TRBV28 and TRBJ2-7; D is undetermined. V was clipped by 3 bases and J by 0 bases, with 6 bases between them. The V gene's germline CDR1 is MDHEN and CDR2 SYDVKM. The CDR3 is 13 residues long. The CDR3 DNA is TGTGCCAGCAGTTTCGGGTTCTCCTACGAGCAGTACGTC. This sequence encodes CASSFGFSYEQYV.

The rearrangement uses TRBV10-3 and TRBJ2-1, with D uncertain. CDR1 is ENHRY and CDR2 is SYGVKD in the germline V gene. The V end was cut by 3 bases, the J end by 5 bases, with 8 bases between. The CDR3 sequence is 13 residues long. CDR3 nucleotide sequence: TGTGCCATCAGTGACGGACGTCACAATGAGCAGTTCTTC. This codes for CAISDGRHNEQFF.

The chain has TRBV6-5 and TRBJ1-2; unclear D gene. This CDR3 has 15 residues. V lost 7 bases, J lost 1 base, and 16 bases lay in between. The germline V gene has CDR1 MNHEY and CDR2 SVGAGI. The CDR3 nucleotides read TGTGCCAGCATTAATCCAGGATGGGGTAACTATGGCTACACCTTC. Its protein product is CASINPGWGNYGYTF.

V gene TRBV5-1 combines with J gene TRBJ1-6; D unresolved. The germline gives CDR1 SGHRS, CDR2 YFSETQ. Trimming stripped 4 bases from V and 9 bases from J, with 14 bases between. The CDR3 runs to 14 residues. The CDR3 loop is CASSPAFESSPLHF. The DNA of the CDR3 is TGCGCCAGCAGCCCGGCGTTCGAGAGTTCACCCCTCCACTTT.

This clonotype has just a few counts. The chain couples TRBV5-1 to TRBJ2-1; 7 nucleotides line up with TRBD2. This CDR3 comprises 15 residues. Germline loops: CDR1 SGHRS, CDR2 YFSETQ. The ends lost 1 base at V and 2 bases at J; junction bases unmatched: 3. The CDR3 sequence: CASSLSSGTYNEQFF. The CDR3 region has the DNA TGCGCCAGCAGCTTGTCAAGCGGGACCTACAATGAGCAGTTCTTC.

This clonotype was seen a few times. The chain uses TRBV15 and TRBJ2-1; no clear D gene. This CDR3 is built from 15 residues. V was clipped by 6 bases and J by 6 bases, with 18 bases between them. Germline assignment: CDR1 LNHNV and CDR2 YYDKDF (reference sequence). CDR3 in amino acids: CATRGYGFFRNEQFF. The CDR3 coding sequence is TGTGCCACCAGAGGTTACGGGTTTTTCCGCAATGAGCAGTTCTTC.

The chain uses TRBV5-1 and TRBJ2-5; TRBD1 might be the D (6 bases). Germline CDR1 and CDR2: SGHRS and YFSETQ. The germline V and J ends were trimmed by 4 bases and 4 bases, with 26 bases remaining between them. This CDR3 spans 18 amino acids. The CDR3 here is CASSPWVQSQGLGETQYF. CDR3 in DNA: TGCGCCAGCAGCCCGTGGGTCCAATCTCAGGGGTTAGGAGAGACCCAGTACTTC.

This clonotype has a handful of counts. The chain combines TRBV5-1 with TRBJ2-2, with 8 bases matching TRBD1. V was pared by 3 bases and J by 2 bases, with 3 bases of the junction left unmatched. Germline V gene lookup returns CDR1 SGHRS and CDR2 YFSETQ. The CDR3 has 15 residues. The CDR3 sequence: CASSWGTGNTGELFF. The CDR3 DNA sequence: TGCGCCAGCAGCTGGGGGACAGGAAACACCGGGGAGCTGTTTTTT. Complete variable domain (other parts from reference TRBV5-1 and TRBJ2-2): KAGVTQTPRYLIKTRGQQVTLSCSPISGHRSVSWYQQTPGQGLQFLFEYFSETQRNKGNFPGRFSGRQFSNSRSEMNVSTLELGDSALYLCASSWGTGNTGELFFGEGSRLTVL.

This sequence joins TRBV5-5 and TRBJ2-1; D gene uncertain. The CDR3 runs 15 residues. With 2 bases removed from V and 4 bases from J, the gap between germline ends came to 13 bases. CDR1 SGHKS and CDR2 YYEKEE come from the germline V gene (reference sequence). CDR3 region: CASSFGDSIYNEQFF. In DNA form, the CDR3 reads TGTGCCAGCAGCTTCGGCGACTCGATATACAATGAGCAGTTCTTC.

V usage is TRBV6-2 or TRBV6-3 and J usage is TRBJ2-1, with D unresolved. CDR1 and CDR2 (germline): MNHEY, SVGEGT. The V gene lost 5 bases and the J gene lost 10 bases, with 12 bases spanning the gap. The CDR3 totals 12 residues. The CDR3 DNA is TGTGCCAGCAGTCAGACAATACGAGAGCAGTTCTTC. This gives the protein CASSQTIREQFF.

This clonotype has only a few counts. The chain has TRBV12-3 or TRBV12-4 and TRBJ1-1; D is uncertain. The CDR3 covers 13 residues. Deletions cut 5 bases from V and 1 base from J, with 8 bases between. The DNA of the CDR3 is TGTGCCAGCAGTCAAGGGCCGAACACTGAAGCTTTCTTT. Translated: CASSQGPNTEAFF.

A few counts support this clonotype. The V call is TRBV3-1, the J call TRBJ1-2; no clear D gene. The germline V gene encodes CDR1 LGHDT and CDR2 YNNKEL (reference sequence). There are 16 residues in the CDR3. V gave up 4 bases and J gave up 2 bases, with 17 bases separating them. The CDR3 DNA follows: TGTGCCAGCAGCCCCCTTCTCCGTACATCCAACTATGGCTACACCTTC. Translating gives CASSPLLRTSNYGYTF.

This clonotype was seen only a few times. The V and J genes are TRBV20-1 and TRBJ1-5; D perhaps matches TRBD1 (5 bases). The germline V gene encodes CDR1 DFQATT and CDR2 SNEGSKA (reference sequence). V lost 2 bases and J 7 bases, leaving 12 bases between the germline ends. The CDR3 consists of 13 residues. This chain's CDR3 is CSARTGGGQPQHF. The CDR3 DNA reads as TGCAGTGCTAGAACCGGGGGAGGACAGCCCCAGCATTTT.

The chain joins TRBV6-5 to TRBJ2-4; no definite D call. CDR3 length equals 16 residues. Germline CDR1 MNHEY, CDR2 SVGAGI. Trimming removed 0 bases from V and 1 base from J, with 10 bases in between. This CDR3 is CASSYSVGQAKNIQYF. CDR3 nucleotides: TGTGCCAGCAGTTACTCCGTGGGTCAGGCCAAAAACATTCAGTACTTC.

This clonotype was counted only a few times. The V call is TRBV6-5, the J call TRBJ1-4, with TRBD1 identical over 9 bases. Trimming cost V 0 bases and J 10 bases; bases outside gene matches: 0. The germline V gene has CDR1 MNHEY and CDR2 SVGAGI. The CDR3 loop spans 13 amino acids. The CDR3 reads CASSYSTGGKLFF. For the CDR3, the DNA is TGTGCCAGCAGTTACTCGACAGGGGGAAAACTGTTTTTT.

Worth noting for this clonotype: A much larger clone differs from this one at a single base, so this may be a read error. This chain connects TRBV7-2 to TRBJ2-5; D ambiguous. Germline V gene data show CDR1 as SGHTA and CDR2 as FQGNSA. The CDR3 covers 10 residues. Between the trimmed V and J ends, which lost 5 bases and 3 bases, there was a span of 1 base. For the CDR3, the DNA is TGTGCCAGCAGCAAAGAGACCCAGTACTTC. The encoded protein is CASSKETQYF.

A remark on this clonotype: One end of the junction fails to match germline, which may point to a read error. The CDR3 here is CASSFGTLSGDTF. As DNA, the CDR3 is TGCGCCAGCAGCTTCGGGACACTATCTGGCGACACCTTC. The rearrangement links TRBV5-1 to TRBJ1-2; tentatively, D is TRBD1 (6 bases). The CDR3 spans 13 residues. From germline, CDR1 is SGHRS and CDR2 YFSETQ. Together with reference TRBV5-1 and TRBJ1-2, the CDR3 gives the full variable domain: KAGVTQTPRYLIKTRGQQVTLSCSPISGHRSVSWYQQTPGQGLQFLFEYFSETQRNKGNFPGRFSGRQFSNSRSEMNVSTLELGDSALYLCASSFGTLSGDTFGSGTRLTVV.

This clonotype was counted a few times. CDR3 DNA: TGTGCCAGCAGCTTAGGTTTGCCAGATACGCAGTATTTT. Protein: CASSLGLPDTQYF. The chain carries TRBV7-2 and TRBJ2-3; D gene uncertain. The V gene lost 1 base and the J gene lost 4 bases, with 6 bases spanning the gap. This CDR3 contains 13 residues. Germline lookup yields CDR1 SGHTA and CDR2 FQGNSA. Based on the CDR3 plus reference TRBV7-2 and TRBJ2-3, the full variable domain is GAGVSQSPSNKVTEKGKDVELRCDPISGHTALYWYRQSLGQGLEFLIYFQGNSAPDKSGLPSDRFSAERTGGSVSTLTIQRTQQEDSAVYLCASSLGLPDTQYFGPGTRLTVL.

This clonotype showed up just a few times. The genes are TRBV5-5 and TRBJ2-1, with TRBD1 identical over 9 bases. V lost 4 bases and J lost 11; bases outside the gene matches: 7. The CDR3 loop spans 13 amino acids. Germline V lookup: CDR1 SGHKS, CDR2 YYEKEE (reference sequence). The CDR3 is CASSRRDREQQFF. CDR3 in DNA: TGTGCCAGCAGCCGACGGGACAGGGAACAGCAGTTCTTC.

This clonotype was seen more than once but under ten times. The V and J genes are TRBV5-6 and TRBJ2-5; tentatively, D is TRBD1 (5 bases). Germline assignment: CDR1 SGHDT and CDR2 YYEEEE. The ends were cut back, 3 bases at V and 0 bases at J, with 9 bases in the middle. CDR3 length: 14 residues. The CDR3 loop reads CASSYGHYQETQYF. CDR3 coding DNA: TGTGCCAGCAGCTATGGACACTACCAAGAGACCCAGTACTTC.

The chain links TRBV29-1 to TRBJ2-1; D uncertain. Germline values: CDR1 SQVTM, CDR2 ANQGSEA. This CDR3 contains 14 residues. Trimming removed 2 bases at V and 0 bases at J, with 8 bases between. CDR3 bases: TGCAGCGTTGAACCGGAGACCTCCTACAATGAGCAGTTCTTC. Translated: CSVEPETSYNEQFF.

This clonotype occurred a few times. The CDR3 DNA sequence: TGTGCCAGCAGTTTGGAGGGCGCCCGAGGTCAGCCCCAGCATTTT. Its translation is CASSLEGARGQPQHF. The V call is TRBV12-3 or TRBV12-4, the J call TRBJ1-5; D gene ambiguous. V lost 3 bases and J 6 bases, leaving 15 bases between the germline ends. The CDR3 covers 15 residues.